This is a list of T cell receptor beta chains from one sample in a study of blood T cell repertoires in COVID-19. Assay: immunoSEQ multiplex PCR; the TCRdb copy retains only in-frame clones and omits some. The sample has under 200,000 clones, approximately 91% seen once. The sequenced sample consisted of peripheral blood. Receptors originate from a man aged 45 to 65 with acute or convalescent COVID-19. Each CDR3 is given with its conserved first and last residue. A D gene is named only where the DNA matches it firmly. A row's size may be missing; if present it is once, few, many or a size class.

d_gene	j_gene	abundance	v_gene	CDR3aa	CDR3nt
.	TRBJ1-2	.	TRBV9	CASSVEGGRNYGYTF	TGTGCCAGCAGCGTAGAGGGGGGGAGGAACTATGGCTACACCTTC
TRBD1	TRBJ1-4	.	TRBV6-1	CASSDAGTGAEKLFF	TGTGCCAGCAGTGACGCAGGGACAGGGGCCGAAAAACTGTTTTTT
.	TRBJ1-2	.	TRBV2	CASGQGMGYTF	TGTGCCAGCGGGCAGGGGATGGGCTACACCTTC
.	TRBJ2-1	.	TRBV3-1/TRBV3-2	CASSQDSYSSYNEQFF	TGTGCCAGCAGCCAAGATAGTTACAGCTCCTACAATGAGCAGTTCTTC
TRBD1	TRBJ1-2	.	TRBV28	CASLQGARGRYGYTF	TGTGCCAGCCTACAGGGGGCGCGCGGGCGCTATGGCTACACCTTC
TRBD2	TRBJ2-5	.	TRBV6-7	CASTVSGRQETQYF	TGTGCCAGCACCGTAAGCGGGAGGCAAGAGACCCAGTACTTC
.	TRBJ1-3	.	TRBV7-9	CASSLSVGNTIYF	TGTGCCAGCAGCCTGTCGGTCGGAAACACCATATATTTT
.	TRBJ2-2	.	TRBV29-1	CSVGDRTPPNTGELFF	TGCAGCGTCGGAGACAGGACCCCCCCGAACACCGGGGAGCTGTTTTTT
TRBD2	TRBJ2-3	.	TRBV27	CASSWSSGSGDTQYF	TGTGCCAGCAGTTGGTCTAGCGGGAGTGGCGATACGCAGTATTTT
TRBD2	TRBJ2-1	.	TRBV7-9	CASSLKGTGLSGGVDEQFF	TGTGCCAGCAGCTTAAAGGGAACTGGACTTAGCGGGGGCGTCGATGAGCAGTTCTTC
TRBD1	TRBJ1-2	.	TRBV4-3	CASSPGTGGLGYTF	TGCGCCAGCAGCCCTGGGACAGGGGGCTTGGGCTACACCTTC
TRBD2	TRBJ2-3	once	TRBV4-2	CASSQGLLAGVNTQYF	TGTGCCAGCAGCCAGGGTTTACTAGCGGGGGTTAATACGCAGTATTTT
TRBD1	TRBJ1-5	.	TRBV4-3	CASSQDLLQGNQPQHF	TGCGCCAGCAGCCAAGATTTGTTACAGGGGAATCAGCCCCAGCATTTT
TRBD2	TRBJ2-1	.	TRBV5-5	CASSPTSGRSYNEQFF	TGTGCCAGCAGCCCGACTAGCGGGAGGTCCTACAATGAGCAGTTCTTC
.	TRBJ2-6	.	TRBV19	CASRVQGSGANVLTF	TGTGCCAGTAGGGTACAGGGCTCTGGGGCCAACGTCCTGACTTTC
.	TRBJ1-1	.	TRBV6-6	CASSYRAARDTEAFF	TGTGCCAGCAGTTACAGGGCAGCCAGGGACACTGAAGCTTTCTTT
TRBD1	TRBJ2-7	.	TRBV18	CASSPTGEYEQYF	TGTGCCAGCTCACCAACAGGGGAATACGAGCAGTACTTC
TRBD2	TRBJ2-7	.	TRBV13	CASSPGTSGTSYEQYF	TGTGCCAGCAGCCCTGGGACTAGCGGGACCTCCTACGAGCAGTACTTC
TRBD1	TRBJ1-2	.	TRBV30	CALLGQQPNYGYTF	TGTGCCTTGCTGGGACAGCAACCTAACTATGGCTACACCTTC
TRBD2	TRBJ2-7	.	TRBV7-9	CASSGTSGRSPSYEQYF	TGTGCCAGCAGCGGTACTAGCGGGAGGTCCCCCTCCTACGAGCAGTACTTC
.	TRBJ1-2	.	TRBV6-5	CASTSIRGRGGYTF	TGTGCCAGCACCTCAATCAGGGGCCGCGGAGGCTACACCTTC
.	TRBJ1-4	.	TRBV29-1	CSVDTREKLFF	TGCAGCGTTGATACGCGGGAAAAACTGTTTTTT
TRBD2	TRBJ2-7	.	TRBV7-2	CASSLALAGEVRRLSYEQYF	TGTGCCAGCAGCTTAGCGTTAGCGGGAGAGGTAAGGAGACTCTCCTACGAGCAGTACTTC
TRBD2	TRBJ2-1	.	TRBV6-5	CASSSGTSVYNEQFF	TGTGCCAGCAGTTCCGGGACTAGCGTTTACAATGAGCAGTTCTTC
TRBD1	TRBJ1-1	once	TRBV29-1	CSVEADRGRYRGTEAFF	TGCAGCGTTGAAGCGGACAGGGGGCGTTACAGGGGCACTGAAGCTTTCTTT
TRBD1	TRBJ1-6	.	TRBV28	CASSFRDRVHHPLHF	TGTGCCAGCAGTTTTCGGGACAGGGTGCATCATCCCCTCCACTTT
TRBD2	TRBJ2-1	.	TRBV14	CASSQGSGRADGYNEQFF	TGTGCCAGCAGCCAAGGTAGCGGGAGGGCCGATGGATACAATGAGCAGTTCTTC
TRBD2	TRBJ2-2	.	TRBV5-1	CASSLDGGGAHTGELFF	TGCGCCAGCAGCTTGGACGGCGGGGGGGCACACACCGGGGAGCTGTTTTTT
.	TRBJ2-6	.	TRBV19	CASRATGNAPGANVLTF	TGTGCCAGTAGGGCCACAGGGAATGCACCTGGGGCCAACGTCCTGACTTTC
.	TRBJ2-5	.	TRBV6-1	CASSDLRRAETQYF	TGTGCCAGCAGTGACCTAAGGAGGGCAGAGACCCAGTACTTC
.	TRBJ1-2	.	TRBV12-3/TRBV12-4	CASSRDIRGYTF	TGTGCCAGCAGCCGGGACATTCGCGGCTACACCTTC
.	TRBJ1-2	.	TRBV7-2	CASSLISYGYTF	TGTGCCAGCAGCTTAATTAGTTATGGCTACACCTTC
TRBD2	TRBJ2-2	.	TRBV7-3	CASSPGLANTGELFF	TGTGCCAGCAGCCCGGGACTAGCGAACACCGGGGAGCTGTTTTTT
.	TRBJ1-5	.	TRBV28	CASSTGGQPQHF	TGTGCCAGCAGTACCGGGGGTCAGCCCCAGCATTTT
TRBD1	TRBJ1-1	few	TRBV10-3	CAISGTGTDEAFF	TGTGCCATCAGTGGTACCGGGACAGATGAAGCTTTCTTT
TRBD1	TRBJ1-5	.	TRBV27	CASKTGGINQPQHF	TGTGCCAGCAAGACAGGGGGCATCAATCAGCCCCAGCATTTT
TRBD1	TRBJ1-4	once	TRBV7-6	CASSPGTGLNEKLFF	TGTGCCAGCAGCCCCGGGACAGGGCTTAATGAAAAACTGTTTTTT
TRBD1	TRBJ1-2	few	TRBV7-3	CASSPGQGAGGYTF	TGTGCCAGCAGCCCGGGACAGGGGGCGGGTGGCTACACCTTC
TRBD2	TRBJ2-1	.	TRBV27	CASSLSGLAGAPYSYNEQFF	TGTGCCAGCAGTTTATCGGGACTAGCGGGAGCCCCGTACTCCTACAATGAGCAGTTCTTC
TRBD1	TRBJ1-1	.	TRBV28	CASSPGQGHTEAFF	TGTGCCAGCAGTCCGGGACAGGGGCACACTGAAGCTTTCTTT
TRBD1	TRBJ1-3	.	TRBV6-1	CASSEPGTVGNTIYF	TGTGCCAGCAGTGAACCCGGGACAGTGGGAAACACCATATATTTT
.	TRBJ1-1	few	TRBV28	CAILGGFQTEAFF	TGTGCCATCCTGGGGGGATTTCAGACTGAAGCTTTCTTT
.	TRBJ1-5	.	TRBV5-1	CASSLGARQPQHF	TGCGCCAGCAGCTTGGGGGCCCGACAGCCCCAGCATTTT
.	TRBJ2-1	few	TRBV5-1	CASSSGLYNEQFF	TGCGCCAGCAGCTCGGGACTCTACAATGAGCAGTTCTTC
TRBD2	TRBJ2-3	.	TRBV18	CASSPYASGGSDTQYF	TGTGCCAGCTCACCATACGCTAGCGGGGGGTCAGATACGCAGTATTTT
TRBD1	TRBJ1-1	.	TRBV2	CASSDPLTGINTEAFF	TGTGCCAGCAGTGACCCCCTGACAGGGATAAACACTGAAGCTTTCTTT
.	TRBJ2-2	.	TRBV6-4	CASSDFPKGVGELFF	TGTGCCAGCAGTGACTTCCCGAAGGGGGTCGGGGAGCTGTTTTTT
.	TRBJ1-2	.	TRBV29-1	CSVGVSNYGYTF	TGCAGCGTTGGAGTGAGTAACTATGGCTACACCTTC
TRBD1	TRBJ2-1	.	TRBV5-1	CASSLVWDRGDEQFF	TGCGCCAGCAGCTTGGTGTGGGACAGGGGAGATGAGCAGTTCTTC
.	TRBJ1-6	.	TRBV2	CASNGDNDSPLHF	TGTGCCAGCAACGGGGACAACGATTCACCCCTCCACTTT
TRBD1	TRBJ1-2	.	TRBV6-5	CASRGQGDYGYTF	TGTGCCAGCAGAGGACAGGGCGACTATGGCTACACCTTC